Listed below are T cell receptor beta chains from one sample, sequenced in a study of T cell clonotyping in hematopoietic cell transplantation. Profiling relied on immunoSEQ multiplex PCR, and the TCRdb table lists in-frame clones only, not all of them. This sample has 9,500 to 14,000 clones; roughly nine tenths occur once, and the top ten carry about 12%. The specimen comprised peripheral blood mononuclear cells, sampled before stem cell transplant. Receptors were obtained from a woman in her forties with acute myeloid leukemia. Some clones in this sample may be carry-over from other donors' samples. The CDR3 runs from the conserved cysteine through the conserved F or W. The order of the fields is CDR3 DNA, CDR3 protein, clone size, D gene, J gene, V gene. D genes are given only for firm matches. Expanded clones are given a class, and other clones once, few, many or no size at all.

cdr3_nt: TGTGCCAGCAGCCAAGGGACAGGGAATCAGCCCCAGCATTTT
cdr3_aa: CASSQGTGNQPQHF
clone_size: NA
d_call: TRBD1
j_call: TRBJ1-5
v_call: TRBV4-2

cdr3_nt: TGTGCCAGCTCACCAAGGGGCCTGAGCTCTGGGGCCAACGTCCTGACTTTC
cdr3_aa: CASSPRGLSSGANVLTF
clone_size: NA
d_call: NA
j_call: TRBJ2-6
v_call: TRBV18

cdr3_nt: TGTGCCAGCAGCAGGGAGAGGGCTAATTCTGGAAACACCATATATTTT
cdr3_aa: CASSRERANSGNTIYF
clone_size: NA
d_call: NA
j_call: TRBJ1-3
v_call: TRBV2

cdr3_nt: TGTGCCAGTAGCGGGCCCTTAGCTGAAGCTTTCTTT
cdr3_aa: CASSGPLAEAFF
clone_size: NA
d_call: NA
j_call: TRBJ1-1
v_call: TRBV9

cdr3_nt: TGTGCCAGTAGTACCTCCGGGACAGTCTGGTACAATGAGCAGTTCTTC
cdr3_aa: CASSTSGTVWYNEQFF
clone_size: NA
d_call: TRBD1
j_call: TRBJ2-1
v_call: TRBV19

cdr3_nt: TGCGCCAGCAGTTCTCAGGGGGATTACTCCTACAATGAGCAGTTCTTC
cdr3_aa: CASSSQGDYSYNEQFF
clone_size: NA
d_call: TRBD1
j_call: TRBJ2-1
v_call: TRBV5-1

cdr3_nt: TGTGCCAGCAGTAGACAGGGCTATGGCTACACCTTC
cdr3_aa: CASSRQGYGYTF
clone_size: NA
d_call: TRBD1
j_call: TRBJ1-2
v_call: TRBV2

cdr3_nt: TGTGCCAGCAGCTCAACCCGGCAGGGAGACGGTCAGCCCCAGCATTTT
cdr3_aa: CASSSTRQGDGQPQHF
clone_size: NA
d_call: NA
j_call: TRBJ1-5
v_call: TRBV7-9

cdr3_nt: TGTGCCAGCAGCCAAGTGGAGGGGGAGTACGAGGGCTACACCTTC
cdr3_aa: CASSQVEGEYEGYTF
clone_size: few
d_call: NA
j_call: TRBJ1-2
v_call: TRBV4-2

cdr3_nt: TGTGCCAGCAGCCAAGATCGGACAGTATGGGATGGCTACACCTTC
cdr3_aa: CASSQDRTVWDGYTF
clone_size: NA
d_call: NA
j_call: TRBJ1-2
v_call: TRBV14

cdr3_nt: TGTGCCAGCAGCTCTTGGCGGACAGGCCGGCGGAACTACGAGCAGTACTTC
cdr3_aa: CASSSWRTGRRNYEQYF
clone_size: once
d_call: TRBD1
j_call: TRBJ2-7
v_call: TRBV11-2

cdr3_nt: TGTGCCAGTAGTATGTTGGGTACCTACGAGCAGTACTTC
cdr3_aa: CASSMLGTYEQYF
clone_size: NA
d_call: NA
j_call: TRBJ2-7
v_call: TRBV19

cdr3_nt: TGTGCCAGCAGTGAAGCGCGGAACAGGGGGAGAAAACTGTTTTTT
cdr3_aa: CASSEARNRGRKLFF
clone_size: NA
d_call: TRBD1
j_call: TRBJ1-4
v_call: TRBV2

cdr3_nt: TGTGCCAGCAGCTGGGGGCAGGGACGTGAGACCCAGTACTTC
cdr3_aa: CASSWGQGRETQYF
clone_size: NA
d_call: NA
j_call: TRBJ2-5
v_call: TRBV5-6

cdr3_nt: TGTGCCAGTAGTCCACTTAGGGGCCTTAGGGGCGCGGGCACAGATACGCAGTATTTT
cdr3_aa: CASSPLRGLRGAGTDTQYF
clone_size: NA
d_call: NA
j_call: TRBJ2-3
v_call: TRBV19

cdr3_nt: TGTGCCAGCAGCTCGGCGGGGGGTGGAGGCTACGAGCAGTACTTC
cdr3_aa: CASSSAGGGGYEQYF
clone_size: NA
d_call: TRBD2
j_call: TRBJ2-7
v_call: TRBV5-4

cdr3_nt: TGTGCCAGCAGCTTAGGTATAAACACTGAAGCTTTCTTT
cdr3_aa: CASSLGINTEAFF
clone_size: NA
d_call: NA
j_call: TRBJ1-1
v_call: TRBV7-8

cdr3_nt: TGTGCCAGTAGCCGTGACAGGGACGAGCAGTACTTC
cdr3_aa: CASSRDRDEQYF
clone_size: NA
d_call: TRBD1
j_call: TRBJ2-7
v_call: TRBV19

cdr3_nt: TGTGCCAGCAGCCAAGAGCGGTCTGGAAACACCATATATTTT
cdr3_aa: CASSQERSGNTIYF
clone_size: NA
d_call: NA
j_call: TRBJ1-3
v_call: TRBV14

cdr3_nt: TGTGCCAGCAGCTTAGGCCTAGGGAAAGACGAGCAGTACTTC
cdr3_aa: CASSLGLGKDEQYF
clone_size: NA
d_call: NA
j_call: TRBJ2-7
v_call: TRBV7-2

cdr3_nt: TGTGCCAGTAGCAGACTAGCGGGGTACGAGCAGTACTTC
cdr3_aa: CASSRLAGYEQYF
clone_size: once
d_call: TRBD2
j_call: TRBJ2-7
v_call: TRBV19

cdr3_nt: TGTGCCATCAATATAGCGGGGCTAATAAATGAGCAGTTCTTC
cdr3_aa: CAINIAGLINEQFF
clone_size: NA
d_call: TRBD2
j_call: TRBJ2-1
v_call: TRBV10-3

cdr3_nt: TGCACCAGCAGCCAAGATAGAACCCAGTACTTC
cdr3_aa: CTSSQDRTQYF
clone_size: NA
d_call: NA
j_call: TRBJ2-5
v_call: TRBV1

cdr3_nt: TGTGCCAGCGGTGGCACCGGGGAGCTGTTTTTT
cdr3_aa: CASGGTGELFF
clone_size: NA
d_call: NA
j_call: TRBJ2-2
v_call: TRBV2

cdr3_nt: TGTGCCAGCAGCTTAGTACTAGCGGGAGGTGGAGAGACCCAGTACTTC
cdr3_aa: CASSLVLAGGGETQYF
clone_size: NA
d_call: TRBD2
j_call: TRBJ2-5
v_call: TRBV7-9

cdr3_nt: TGCGCCAGCAGTGACGGGACGGTCTATGGCTACACCTTC
cdr3_aa: CASSDGTVYGYTF
clone_size: NA
d_call: NA
j_call: TRBJ1-2
v_call: TRBV10-2

cdr3_nt: TGTGCCAGCAGCTTCCTAGGACAGGGGGGTATCGAGCAGTACTTC
cdr3_aa: CASSFLGQGGIEQYF
clone_size: NA
d_call: TRBD1
j_call: TRBJ2-7
v_call: TRBV5-4

cdr3_nt: TGCGCCAGCAGCCAAGTAGGTGGCCAGGGCGATAGCACAGATACGCAGTATTTT
cdr3_aa: CASSQVGGQGDSTDTQYF
clone_size: NA
d_call: NA
j_call: TRBJ2-3
v_call: TRBV4-1

cdr3_nt: TGTGCCAGCAGTGAGAGCAGAGCCTCGGGCAATCAGCCCCAGCATTTT
cdr3_aa: CASSESRASGNQPQHF
clone_size: NA
d_call: NA
j_call: TRBJ1-5
v_call: TRBV2